These T cell receptor beta chains were read from a single sample in a study of regulatory T cells in long-lasting Graves disease. TCRdb analysed the multiplex PCR reads with MiXCR anew, one entry per CDR3 protein. Among a few hundred thousand distinct CDR3 sequences listed, 20% to 25% were seen once. This specimen consisted of peripheral blood mononuclear cells (PBMCs), obtained when the disease was refractory, from a patient treated with antithyroid drugs. These receptors all come from a female donor with Graves disease. Each CDR3 is given with its conserved first and last residue. Each record gives: D gene, J gene, V gene, clone size, CDR3 protein, CDR3 DNA. The D gene is left open where the match is weak. Only part of the rows carry a size: once, few, many, or a class if the clone is expanded.

>.|TRBJ2-5|TRBV3-1|.
CASSTGTTQYF
TGTGCCAGCAGCACAGGGACGACCCAGTACTTC
>.|TRBJ1-5|TRBV28|many
CASSFGRNNQPQHF
TGTGCCAGCAGTTTTGGGAGGAACAATCAGCCCCAGCATTTT
>.|TRBJ2-5|TRBV7-2|.
CASSQGIGLQETQYF
TGTGCCAGCAGCCAGGGTATTGGCCTCCAAGAGACCCAGTACTTC
>TRBD1|TRBJ1-6|TRBV28|many
CASSPADRNNSPLHF
TGTGCCAGCAGTCCCGCGGACAGGAATAATTCACCCCTCCACTTT
>.|TRBJ1-2|TRBV7-2|many
CASSHDRLYGYTF
TGTGCCAGCAGTCACGACAGACTCTATGGCTACACCTTC
>.|TRBJ2-5|TRBV2|many
CASCRDQETQYF
TGTGCCAGCTGCAGGGACCAAGAGACCCAGTACTTC
>.|TRBJ2-7|TRBV7-9|.
CASSLVLASFDEQYF
TGTGCCAGCAGCTTAGTTCTGGCGAGTTTCGACGAGCAGTACTTC
>.|TRBJ2-2|TRBV6-1|.
CASSDANTGELFF
TGTGCCAGCAGTGATGCGAACACCGGGGAGCTGTTTTTT
>.|TRBJ1-4|TRBV19|few
CASSIFGKLFF
TGTGCCAGTAGTATCTTCGGAAAACTGTTTTTT
>.|TRBJ2-1|TRBV20-1|few
CSAQGFSYNEQFF
TGCAGTGCTCAGGGGTTCTCCTACAATGAGCAGTTCTTC
>.|TRBJ2-5|TRBV2|many
CASRNPLGETQYF
TGTGCCAGCAGAAACCCCTTGGGGGAGACCCAGTACTTC
>.|TRBJ2-5|TRBV6-1|.
CASRRDEGPRFLETQYF
TGTGCCAGCAGGCGAGATGAGGGGCCGAGGTTTCTGGAGACCCAGTACTTC
>.|TRBJ2-5|TRBV6-5|.
CASSSRSRQETQYF
TGTGCCAGCAGTTCGAGGAGTCGACAAGAGACCCAGTACTTC
>TRBD1|TRBJ1-5|TRBV12-3/TRBV12-4|many
CASSLGSGTDILISNQPQHF
TGTGCCAGCAGTTTAGGCTCCGGGACAGACATCCTAATTAGCAATCAGCCCCAGCATTTT
>.|TRBJ1-2|TRBV7-9|few
CASSSQGDGYTF
TGTGCCAGCAGCTCTCAGGGAGATGGCTACACCTTC
>TRBD2|TRBJ2-5|TRBV28|many
CASSSILADLQETQYF
TGTGCCAGCAGTTCGATACTAGCGGACCTACAAGAGACCCAGTACTTC
>TRBD1|TRBJ2-2|TRBV6-5|many
CASSYATDRVRTGELFF
TGTGCCAGCAGTTACGCCACCGACAGGGTACGGACCGGGGAGCTGTTTTTT
>.|TRBJ1-3|TRBV2|many
CASSGSSGNTIYF
TGTGCCAGCAGTGGTAGCTCTGGAAACACCATATATTTT
>.|TRBJ2-5|TRBV11-2|.
CASRQSSGMDQETQYF
TGTGCCAGCAGACAAAGTAGCGGCATGGACCAAGAGACCCAGTACTTC
>TRBD1|TRBJ2-4|TRBV28|.
CASSFPGAGGLNIQYF
TGTGCCAGCAGTTTCCCTGGGGCAGGGGGATTAAACATTCAGTACTTC
>.|TRBJ2-1|TRBV2|few
CASRGESSYNEQFF
TGTGCCAGCAGGGGGGAAAGCTCCTACAATGAGCAGTTCTTC
>.|TRBJ1-1|TRBV18|many
CASSPSKNTEAFF
TGTGCCAGCTCACCATCGAAGAACACTGAAGCTTTCTTT
>TRBD1|TRBJ2-7|TRBV6-5|many
CASSYASGQIYEQYF
TGTGCCAGCAGTTATGCCTCGGGACAGATCTACGAGCAGTACTTC
>.|TRBJ2-5|TRBV25-1|few
CASSGGRLWETQYF
TGTGCCAGCAGTGGGGGCAGGCTTTGGGAGACCCAGTACTTC
>.|TRBJ1-1|TRBV7-8|.
CASSPRDIWMTEAFF
TGTGCCAGCAGCCCCCGGGATATTTGGATGACTGAAGCTTTCTTT
>.|TRBJ2-1|TRBV20-1|.
CSARAPSGEGGLYGYNEQFF
TGCAGTGCTAGAGCCCCATCGGGGGAGGGGGGCCTGTACGGGTACAATGAGCAGTTCTTC
>TRBD2|TRBJ2-1|TRBV20-1|.
CSAREREGVYNEQFF
TGCAGTGCTAGAGAACGGGAGGGGGTCTACAATGAGCAGTTCTTC
>.|TRBJ1-2|TRBV5-4|.
CASSLEAGNYGYTF
TGTGCCAGCAGCTTGGAGGCCGGGAACTATGGCTACACCTTC
>.|TRBJ1-5|TRBV5-8|many
CASSRTGVRNQPQHF
TGTGCCAGCAGCCGGACCGGAGTACGAAATCAGCCCCAGCATTTT
>.|TRBJ1-6|TRBV27|many
CASSFRQAPLHF
TGTGCCAGCAGTTTCCGGCAGGCACCCCTCCACTTT
>.|TRBJ1-3|TRBV10-3|.
CAISESGQSSGNTIYF
TGTGCCATCAGTGAGTCCGGACAGAGCTCTGGAAACACCATATATTTT
>.|TRBJ1-3|TRBV2|few
CASSERPASGNTIYF
TGTGCCAGCAGTGAAAGGCCGGCCTCTGGAAACACCATATATTTT
>TRBD1|TRBJ2-7|TRBV7-2|few
CASSLVWGQGGEQYF
TGTGCCAGCAGCTTAGTCTGGGGACAGGGCGGCGAGCAGTACTTC
>TRBD1|TRBJ2-5|TRBV30|few
CAWSANRGQETQYF
TGTGCCTGGAGCGCTAACAGGGGCCAAGAGACCCAGTACTTC
>TRBD1|TRBJ1-5|TRBV5-6|many
CASSEGQGRTQPQHF
TGTGCCAGCAGCGAGGGACAGGGGCGGACTCAGCCCCAGCATTTT
>.|TRBJ1-2|TRBV14|few
CASSQVGFTGGYTF
TGTGCCAGCAGCCAAGTCGGGTTCACAGGGGGCTACACCTTC
>TRBD2|TRBJ2-1|TRBV6-1|.
CASSELAGANEQFF
TGTGCCAGCAGTGAGCTAGCGGGGGCCAATGAGCAGTTCTTC
>.|TRBJ1-5|TRBV6-9|many
CASSYDGGEVANQPQHF
TGTGCCAGCAGTTACGATGGAGGGGAAGTGGCCAATCAGCCCCAGCATTTT
>TRBD1|TRBJ2-6|TRBV29-1|many
CSVRWTGGGGANVLTF
TGCAGCGTCAGATGGACAGGGGGCGGTGGGGCCAACGTCCTGACTTTC
>TRBD2|TRBJ2-7|TRBV19|.
CASSMGLAVSYEQYF
TGTGCCAGTAGTATGGGACTAGCGGTTTCCTACGAGCAGTACTTC
>TRBD1|TRBJ2-5|TRBV15|few
CATSSGQGVETQYF
TGTGCCACCAGCAGCGGACAGGGGGTAGAGACCCAGTACTTC
>.|TRBJ1-2|TRBV28|many
CASSLSVDYGYTF
TGTGCCAGCAGTTTATCGGTTGACTATGGCTACACCTTC
>.|TRBJ2-5|TRBV7-9|many
CASSSTGWMSTNQETQYF
TGTGCCAGCAGCTCCACCGGTTGGATGTCAACGAACCAAGAGACCCAGTACTTC
>TRBD1|TRBJ1-5|TRBV6-5|once
CASSYDRGLHQPQHF
TGTGCCAGCAGTTACGACAGGGGGCTCCATCAGCCCCAGCATTTT
>.|TRBJ2-5|TRBV28|many
CASRSTTGGAQETQYF
TGTGCCAGCAGATCAACAACAGGGGGGGCCCAAGAGACCCAGTACTTC
>.|TRBJ2-1|TRBV24-1|.
CATSDLPGEQFF
TGTGCCACCAGTGATTTGCCAGGCGAACAGTTCTTC
>.|TRBJ2-5|TRBV2|few
CASRVQAVGTQYF
TGTGCCAGCAGGGTCCAGGCTGTGGGGACCCAGTACTTC
>.|TRBJ1-5|TRBV6-1|few
CASSLGQRGYNQPQHF
TGTGCCAGCAGCTTAGGACAGAGAGGGTACAATCAGCCCCAGCATTTT
>TRBD1|TRBJ2-6|TRBV7-6|.
CASSHRGRGANVLTF
TGTGCCAGCAGCCACAGGGGGCGGGGGGCCAACGTCCTGACTTTC
>.|TRBJ2-1|TRBV6-1|.
CASRDSTFNEQFF
TGTGCCAGCAGGGACTCCACCTTCAATGAGCAGTTCTTC
>.|TRBJ2-7|TRBV19|few
CASSGDRLYEQYF
TGTGCCAGTAGTGGAGACAGACTCTACGAGCAGTACTTC